These 26 T cell receptor beta chains were all obtained from the same sample, sequenced in a study of control samples from healthy donors and cancer patients. TCRdb's copy holds only in-frame clones and misses some; the assay was immunoSEQ multiplex PCR. Among some 70,000 clones, nearly 85% were seen once, and the ten largest hold around a sixth. Sequenced sample: blood. These receptors came from a man in his 60s in good health.

The genes are TRBV7-2 and TRBJ1-1, with D hard to call. CDR1 and CDR2 from the germline V gene are SGHTA and FQGNSA. This CDR3 has 15 amino acids. The germline V and J ends were trimmed by 0 bases and 1 base, with 9 bases remaining between them. The CDR3, as DNA: TGTGCCAGCAGCTTAGCGAGCCAGCAGAACACTGAAGCTTTCTTT. Translation gives CASSLASQQNTEAFF.

This chain links TRBV18 with TRBJ2-3; D gene unclear. Looked up from germline, CDR1 is KGHSH and CDR2 is LQKENI. This CDR3 is 15 amino acids long. V lost 3 bases, J lost 1 base, and 11 bases lay in between. CDR3 in DNA: TGTGCCAGCTCACCCCCAGGTCATGGCACAGATACGCAGTATTTT. It encodes CASSPPGHGTDTQYF.

The V call is TRBV24-1, the J call TRBJ1-1, with TRBD1 as a possible D gene (6 bases). Between the trimmed V and J ends, which lost 0 bases and 4 bases, there was a span of 11 bases. The CDR3 loop spans 15 amino acids. Germline lookup yields CDR1 KGHDR and CDR2 SFDVKD. The CDR3 DNA is TGTGCCACCAGTGATTTGAGGGGGGTGTCCACTGAAGCTTTCTTT. Translated: CATSDLRGVSTEAFF.

This chain uses TRBV9 with TRBJ2-5, with D perhaps matching TRBD2 (5 bases). V gave up 0 bases and J gave up 4 bases, with 7 bases separating them. Germline values: CDR1 SGDLS, CDR2 YYNGEE. The CDR3 spans 13 residues. In DNA form, the CDR3 reads TGTGCCAGCAGCGTAGACGGGATAGAGACCCAGTACTTC. This gives the protein CASSVDGIETQYF.

The chain combines TRBV28 with TRBJ2-3; possibly TRBD1 for D (8 bases). Germline CDR1 is MDHEN and CDR2 is SYDVKM. The length of the CDR3 is 14 residues. Trimming removed 10 bases from V and 5 bases from J, with 19 bases in between. CDR3 DNA sequence: TGTGCCACCCTTGGACAGGGCGGGGGAGATACGCAGTATTTT. Translated: CATLGQGGGDTQYF.

The chain uses TRBV5-5 and TRBJ2-3; TRBD1 matches 7 bases. The germline CDR1 and CDR2 sequences are SGHKS and YYEKEE (reference sequence). CDR3 length: 15 amino acids. Unmatched junction bases numbered 4, after V lost 3 bases and J lost 0 bases. CDR3 nucleotides: TGTGCCAGCAGCTCGACAGGGCTGAGCACAGATACGCAGTATTTT. Translated: CASSSTGLSTDTQYF.

V is TRBV5-4 and J is TRBJ2-1; D remains ambiguous. Trimming took off 0 bases at V and 0 bases at J, with 10 bases between the two ends. Germline loops: CDR1 SGHNT, CDR2 YYREEE (reference sequence). The length of the CDR3 is 16 residues. For the CDR3, the DNA is TGTGCCAGCAGCTTGGCGGGCGGCCGCTCCTACAATGAGCAGTTCTTC. Residues: CASSLAGGRSYNEQFF.

The genes are TRBV15 and TRBJ1-6, with D possibly TRBD1 on 6 matching bases. The V gene's germline CDR1 is LNHNV and CDR2 YYDKDF (reference sequence). The CDR3 is made up of 15 amino acids. Trimming took off 3 bases at V and 7 bases at J, with 13 bases between the two ends. This chain's CDR3 is CATSRDRDTNSPLHF. For the CDR3, the DNA is TGTGCCACCAGCAGGGACCGGGACACAAATTCACCCCTCCACTTT.

The chain combines TRBV9 with TRBJ2-1; 7 bases match TRBD1. Losses at the gene ends were 2 bases for V and 6 bases for J; bases not matched to a gene: 5. Germline values: CDR1 SGDLS, CDR2 YYNGEE. CDR3 length: 14 amino acids. The CDR3 bases are TGTGCCAGCAGCGTGGGGACAGTATTCAATGAGCAGTTCTTC. It codes for CASSVGTVFNEQFF.

V is TRBV5-4 and J is TRBJ1-2; TRBD1 might be the D (5 bases). Trimming removed 9 bases from V and 4 bases from J, with 19 bases in between. This CDR3 comprises 14 residues. Germline CDR1 is SGHNT and CDR2 is YYREEE (reference sequence). The CDR3 reads CATKTAGGIYGYTF. The CDR3 coding sequence is TGTGCCACCAAGACCGCTGGGGGGATCTATGGCTACACCTTC.

The rearrangement links TRBV14 to TRBJ2-1, with 11 bases aligning to TRBD2. CDR1 and CDR2 from the germline V gene are SGHDN and FVKESK. This CDR3 has 16 residues. The J segment lost 9 bases and the V segment lost 4 bases, leaving 11 bases of the junction unmatched. This CDR3 reads CASSPLAGAGAGEQFF. The CDR3 nucleotides are TGTGCCAGCAGCCCACTAGCGGGAGCTGGAGCGGGTGAGCAGTTCTTC.

The V call is TRBV5-1, the J call TRBJ1-6; a weak D match, TRBD1 (5 bases). The CDR3 spans 16 residues. CDR1 is SGHRS, CDR2 YFSETQ, per germline. Trimming removed 0 bases from V and 1 base from J, with 8 bases in between. CDR3 nucleotide sequence: TGCGCCAGCAGCTTGGCTGGGGCATCCTATAATTCACCCCTCCACTTT. Its protein product is CASSLAGASYNSPLHF.

The genes are TRBV7-9 and TRBJ1-1, with D unresolved. This CDR3 is built from 11 residues. Germline CDR1 SEHNR, CDR2 FQNEAQ (reference sequence). V lost 5 bases to trimming and J lost 4 bases, with 5 bases between them. CDR3 protein: CASSPTTEAFF. In DNA form, the CDR3 reads TGTGCCAGCAGCCCCACCACTGAAGCTTTCTTT.

This chain connects TRBV7-2 to TRBJ1-5; D gene uncertain. The germline gives CDR1 SGHTA, CDR2 FQGNSA. V was cut by 1 base and J by 3 bases, with 10 bases left in between. This CDR3 spans 15 amino acids. CDR3 coding DNA: TGTGCCAGCAGCTTAGGATCTATGCCCAATCAGCCCCAGCATTTT. Its protein is CASSLGSMPNQPQHF.

This chain uses TRBV12-3 or TRBV12-4 with TRBJ2-3; D perhaps matches TRBD2 (6 bases). This CDR3 comprises 12 residues. The V end lost 6 bases, the J end lost 10 bases, and 14 bases lay between the germline ends. CDR3 region: CASSTPGVPQYF. In DNA, the CDR3 is TGTGCCAGCAGCACACCGGGGGTGCCGCAGTATTTT.

This clone was counted a few times. The chain employs TRBV13 and TRBJ2-1, with TRBD2 identical over 15 bases. J lost 3 bases, V lost 5 bases, and 8 bases had no gene match. CDR1 is PRHDT and CDR2 is FYEKMQ in the germline V gene (reference sequence). The CDR3 covers 18 residues. The CDR3 coding sequence is TGTGCCAGCAGCCCGGGACTAGCGGGAGGTCTGCTCTACAATGAGCAGTTCTTC. This codes for CASSPGLAGGLLYNEQFF. The full variable domain, completed using reference TRBV13 and TRBJ2-1, is AAGVIQSPRHLIKEKRETATLKCYPIPRHDTVYWYQQGPGQDPQFLISFYEKMQSDKGSIPDRFSAQQFSDYHSELNMSSLELGDSALYFCASSPGLAGGLLYNEQFFGPGTRLTVL.

DNA of the CDR3: TGTGCCAGCAGCAAAGACCAAGGGCTCCCGTACTTC. Amino acids: CASSKDQGLPYF. This sequence joins TRBV21-1 and TRBJ2-5. TRBV21-1 is tagged as a pseudogene. The CDR3 sequence is 12 residues long.

The chain combines TRBV6-4 with TRBJ1-1; D may be TRBD1 (6 bases). With 8 bases removed from V and 11 bases from J, the gap between germline ends came to 15 bases. Germline V gene lookup returns CDR1 MRHNA and CDR2 SNTAGT. The CDR3 runs 11 residues. Here the CDR3 reads CASGGQLWAFF. For the CDR3, the DNA is TGTGCCAGCGGAGGACAGCTATGGGCTTTCTTT.

The V and J genes are TRBV14 and TRBJ1-3, with D possibly TRBD1 on 6 matching bases. Germline V gives CDR1 SGHDN, CDR2 FVKESK. The CDR3 totals 16 residues. V lost 2 bases and J 3 bases, leaving 14 bases between the germline ends. The CDR3 sequence is CASSQNRVLGGNTIYF. In DNA form, the CDR3 reads TGTGCCAGCAGCCAAAACAGGGTGTTGGGTGGAAACACCATATATTTT.

The gene calls are TRBV28 and TRBJ2-1; 13 bases fit TRBD2. Germline loops: CDR1 MDHEN, CDR2 SYDVKM. Trimming took 0 bases from V and 11 from J; bases not matched to a gene: 10. This CDR3 has 17 residues. The CDR3 protein is CASSLWSRGLAGLQQFF. CDR3 nucleotides: TGTGCCAGCAGTTTATGGTCTCGGGGACTAGCGGGATTACAGCAGTTCTTC.

This clone was seen once. The gene calls are TRBV30 and TRBJ1-5; weak D call: TRBD1 (5 bases). Trimming took 2 bases from V and 6 from J, leaving 17 bases between them. The CDR3 extends over 15 amino acids. Germline V gene lookup returns CDR1 GTSNPN and CDR2 SVGIG (reference sequence). The CDR3 loop is CAWSPMWGNGQPQHF. The CDR3, as DNA: TGTGCCTGGAGTCCGATGTGGGGGAATGGTCAGCCCCAGCATTTT.

V gene TRBV5-6 combines with J gene TRBJ1-2; the D is unclear. Trimming stripped 4 bases from V and 7 bases from J, with 14 bases between. The germline gives CDR1 SGHDT, CDR2 YYEEEE. This CDR3 region has 13 residues. The CDR3: CASSPRVERGYTF. CDR3 DNA sequence: TGTGCCAGCAGCCCCCGGGTTGAGCGTGGCTACACCTTC.

The chain links TRBV19 to TRBJ1-1, with D possibly matching TRBD1 (5 bases). CDR3 length: 13 amino acids. Trimming took off 5 bases at V and 1 base at J, with 8 bases between the two ends. From germline, CDR1 is LNHDA and CDR2 SQIVND (reference sequence). CDR3 residues: CASSDRPNTEAFF. CDR3 bases: TGTGCCAGTAGTGACAGACCGAACACTGAAGCTTTCTTT.

This chain uses TRBV11-2 with TRBJ1-3, with D hard to call. The germline V gene has CDR1 SGHAT and CDR2 FQNNGV. The CDR3 consists of 15 residues. The ends were cut back, 2 bases at V and 0 bases at J, with 8 bases in the middle. The CDR3 region is CASSLLGSSGNTIYF. CDR3 DNA sequence: TGTGCCAGCAGCTTATTGGGATCCTCTGGAAACACCATATATTTT.

The chain employs TRBV7-9 and TRBJ2-7; possible D gene TRBD2, 5 bases. The germline V gene has CDR1 SEHNR and CDR2 FQNEAQ (reference sequence). Deletions cut 2 bases from V and 7 bases from J, with 9 bases between. This CDR3 contains 12 residues. The CDR3 DNA sequence: TGTGCCAGCAGCTTAATAGCGTTAGAGCAGTACTTC. Translated, it gives CASSLIALEQYF.

The chain uses TRBV5-6 and TRBJ2-5, with D tentatively TRBD2 (6 bases). Germline assignment: CDR1 SGHDT and CDR2 YYEEEE. This CDR3 contains 15 residues. Trimming cost V 4 bases and J 5 bases, with 18 bases left between them. CDR3 coding DNA: TGTGCCAGCAGCCCACCGCGGGGTAGCTATGAGACCCAGTACTTC. Translation: CASSPPRGSYETQYF.